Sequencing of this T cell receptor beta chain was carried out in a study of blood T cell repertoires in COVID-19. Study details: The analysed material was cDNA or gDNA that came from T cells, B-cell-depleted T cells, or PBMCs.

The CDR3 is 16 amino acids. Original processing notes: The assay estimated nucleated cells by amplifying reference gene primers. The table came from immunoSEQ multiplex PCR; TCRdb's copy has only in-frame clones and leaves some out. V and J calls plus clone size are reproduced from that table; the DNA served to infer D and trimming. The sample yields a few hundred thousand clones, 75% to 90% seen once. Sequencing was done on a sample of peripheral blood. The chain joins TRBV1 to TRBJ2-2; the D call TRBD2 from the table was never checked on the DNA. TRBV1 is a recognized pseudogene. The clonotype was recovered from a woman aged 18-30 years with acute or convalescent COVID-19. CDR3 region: CTSSQDYSGYGGELFF. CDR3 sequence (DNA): TGCACCAGCAGCCAAGATTATTCCGGGTATGGCGGGGAGCTGTTTTTT.